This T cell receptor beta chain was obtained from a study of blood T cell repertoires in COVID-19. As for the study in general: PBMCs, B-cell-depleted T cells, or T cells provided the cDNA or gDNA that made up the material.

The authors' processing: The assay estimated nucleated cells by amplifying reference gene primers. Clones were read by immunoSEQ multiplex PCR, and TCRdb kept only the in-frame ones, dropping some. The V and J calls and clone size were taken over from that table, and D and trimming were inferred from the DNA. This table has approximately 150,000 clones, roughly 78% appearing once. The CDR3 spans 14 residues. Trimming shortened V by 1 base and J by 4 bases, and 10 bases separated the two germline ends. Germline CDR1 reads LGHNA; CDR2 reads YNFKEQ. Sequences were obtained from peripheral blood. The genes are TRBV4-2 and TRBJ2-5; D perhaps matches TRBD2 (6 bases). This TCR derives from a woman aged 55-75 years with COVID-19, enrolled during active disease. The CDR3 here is CASSQGSGGETQYF. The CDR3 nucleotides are TGTGCCAGCAGCCAAGGGTCCGGGGGAGAGACCCAGTACTTC.